This T cell receptor (beta chain) emerged from a study of blood T cells in healthy people across ages. About the research overall: Per two T cells, about one barcoded beta molecule was captured through template switching. Notes on the study in general: Long-lived and aged donors differed, with more naive CD4+ cells and higher diversity in the long-lived.

A sample-barcoded 5' primer and a J-beta primer mix were used in a second PCR of about 6 to 11 cycles. Each CDR3 protein gets one entry after TCRdb re-called the 5' RACE reads with MiXCR. This sample has roughly 1.5 million distinct CDR3 sequences, with approximately 43% found just once. Isolated per sample were at least 6 million PBMCs. The germline V and J ends were trimmed by 6 bases and 8 bases, with 11 bases remaining between them. This CDR3 comprises 12 residues. Only a few counts were recorded for this clonotype. Its antigen is currently unknown. The specimen sequenced was blood. This receptor was obtained from a woman under 30 in good health. The J gene is TRBJ1-5, the V gene TRBV12-3 or TRBV12-4; tentatively, D is TRBD1 (6 bases). The CDR3 sequence: CASSPDRKPQHF. The CDR3 DNA follows: TGTGCCAGCAGCCCCGACAGGAAGCCCCAGCATTTT.